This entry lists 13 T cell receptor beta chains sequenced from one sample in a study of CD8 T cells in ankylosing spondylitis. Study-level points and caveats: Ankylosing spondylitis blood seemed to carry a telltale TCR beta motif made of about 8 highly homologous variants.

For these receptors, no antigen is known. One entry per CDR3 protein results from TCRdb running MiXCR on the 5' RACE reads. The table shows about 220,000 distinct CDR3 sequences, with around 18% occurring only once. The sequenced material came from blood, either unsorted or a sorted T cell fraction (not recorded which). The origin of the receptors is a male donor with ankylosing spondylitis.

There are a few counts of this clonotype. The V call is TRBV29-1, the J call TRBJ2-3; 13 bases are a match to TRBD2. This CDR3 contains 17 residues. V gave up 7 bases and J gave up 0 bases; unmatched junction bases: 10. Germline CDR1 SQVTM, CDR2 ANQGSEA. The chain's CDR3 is CSDGLAGVFSSTDTQYF. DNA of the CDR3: TGCAGCGACGGACTAGCGGGAGTTTTCTCTAGCACAGATACGCAGTATTTT.

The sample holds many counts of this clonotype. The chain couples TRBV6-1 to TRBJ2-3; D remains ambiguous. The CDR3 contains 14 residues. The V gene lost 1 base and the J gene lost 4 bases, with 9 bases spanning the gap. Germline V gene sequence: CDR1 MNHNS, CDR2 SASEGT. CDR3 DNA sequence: TGTGCCAGCAGTGAAGGTCACGGTCCAGATACGCAGTATTTT. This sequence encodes CASSEGHGPDTQYF.

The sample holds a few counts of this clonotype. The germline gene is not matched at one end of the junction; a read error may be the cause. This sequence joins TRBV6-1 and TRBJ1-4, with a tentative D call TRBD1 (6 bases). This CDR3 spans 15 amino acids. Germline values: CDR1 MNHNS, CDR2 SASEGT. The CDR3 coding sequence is TGTGCCAGCAGTCCCCAGGGGACAACAAATGAAAAACTGTTTTTT. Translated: CASSPQGTTNEKLFF.

The CDR3 protein is CAWDQTRSSETQYF. CDR3 DNA sequence: TGTGCCTGGGACCAAACCCGCTCCAGTGAGACCCAGTACTTC. The rearrangement uses TRBV6-4 and TRBJ2-5; D may be TRBD1 or TRBD2 (5 bases each). This CDR3 contains 14 residues. Germline CDR1 MRHNA, CDR2 SNTAGT. Trimming took off 11 bases at V and 5 bases at J, with 21 bases between the two ends.

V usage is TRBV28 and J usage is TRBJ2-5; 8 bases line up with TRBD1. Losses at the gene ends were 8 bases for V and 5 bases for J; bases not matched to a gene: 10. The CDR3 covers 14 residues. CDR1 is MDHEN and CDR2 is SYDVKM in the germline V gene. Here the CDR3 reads CASEFQGAGETQYF. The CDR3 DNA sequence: TGTGCCAGCGAATTCCAGGGGGCGGGGGAGACCCAGTACTTC.

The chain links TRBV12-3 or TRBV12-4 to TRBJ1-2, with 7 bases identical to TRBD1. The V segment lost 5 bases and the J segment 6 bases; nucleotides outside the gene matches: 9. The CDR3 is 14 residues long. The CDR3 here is CASSADRALDGYTF. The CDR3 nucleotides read TGTGCCAGCAGTGCCGACAGGGCATTGGATGGCTACACCTTC.

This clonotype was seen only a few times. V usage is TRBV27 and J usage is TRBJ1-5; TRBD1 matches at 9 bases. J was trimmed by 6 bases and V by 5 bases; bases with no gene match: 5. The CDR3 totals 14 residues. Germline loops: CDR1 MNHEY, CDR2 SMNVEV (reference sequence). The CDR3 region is CASSAGTGFQPQHF. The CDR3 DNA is TGTGCCAGCAGTGCCGGGACAGGGTTTCAGCCCCAGCATTTT.

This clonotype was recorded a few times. In nucleotides, the CDR3 is TGTGCCAGCAGCCCGGCAGGGATCAACGAGCAGTACTTC. Translated: CASSPAGINEQYF. The chain has TRBV6-2 or TRBV6-3 and TRBJ2-7; possible D gene TRBD1, 5 bases. V lost 6 bases and J 5 bases, leaving 14 bases between the germline ends. The length of the CDR3 is 13 residues. CDR1 and CDR2 from the germline V gene are MNHEY and SVGEGT.

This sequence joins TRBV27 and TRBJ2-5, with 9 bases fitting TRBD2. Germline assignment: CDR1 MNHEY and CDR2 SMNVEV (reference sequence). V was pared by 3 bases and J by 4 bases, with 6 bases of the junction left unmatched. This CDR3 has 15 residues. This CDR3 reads CASSLSGRWGETQYF. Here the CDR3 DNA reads TGTGCCAGCAGTTTGAGCGGGAGGTGGGGAGAGACCCAGTACTTC.

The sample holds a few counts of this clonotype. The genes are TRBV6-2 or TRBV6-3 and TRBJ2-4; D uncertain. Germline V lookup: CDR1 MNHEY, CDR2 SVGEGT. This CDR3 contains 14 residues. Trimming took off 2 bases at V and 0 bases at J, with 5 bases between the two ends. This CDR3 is CASSYGVAKNIQYF. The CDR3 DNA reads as TGTGCCAGCAGTTACGGAGTAGCCAAAAACATTCAGTACTTC.

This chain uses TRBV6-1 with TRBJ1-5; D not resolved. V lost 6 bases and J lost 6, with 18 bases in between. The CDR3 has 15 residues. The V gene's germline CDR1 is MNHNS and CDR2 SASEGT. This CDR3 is CASSEAGEGLQPQHF. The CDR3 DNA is TGTGCCAGCAGCGAGGCGGGTGAGGGTCTTCAGCCCCAGCATTTT.

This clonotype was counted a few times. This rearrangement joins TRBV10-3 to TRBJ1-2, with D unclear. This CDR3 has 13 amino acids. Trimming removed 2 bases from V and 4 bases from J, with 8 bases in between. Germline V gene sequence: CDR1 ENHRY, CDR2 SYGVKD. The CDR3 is CAISEPGTYGYTF. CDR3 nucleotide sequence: TGTGCCATCAGTGAGCCGGGTACCTATGGCTACACCTTC.

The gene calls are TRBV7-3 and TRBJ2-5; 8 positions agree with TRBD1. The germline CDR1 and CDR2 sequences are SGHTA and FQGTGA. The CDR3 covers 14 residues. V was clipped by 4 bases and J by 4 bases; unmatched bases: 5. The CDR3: CASSSSGTGETQYF. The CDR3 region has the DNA TGTGCCAGCAGCTCGTCGGGGACAGGAGAGACCCAGTACTTC.